Listed here is a single TCR beta chain. The method was immunoSEQ multiplex PCR; TCRdb's version includes in-frame clones alone and lacks a portion of them. The repertoire has roughly 150,000 clones, more than 70% of them found once; the top ten carry around a fifth. The data belong to a study of blood T cell repertoires in COVID-19. The V gene lost 2 bases and the J gene lost 0 bases, with 17 bases spanning the gap. CDR1 GTSNPN and CDR2 SVGIG come from the germline V gene (reference sequence). The CDR3 contains 17 residues. The V and J genes are TRBV30 and TRBJ1-5; no reliable D call. This clonotype was obtained from a woman in her 70s who had recovered from COVID-19. The sample comprised peripheral blood. The CDR3 DNA reads as TGTGCCTGGAGTCCCCCGGTTGTGAGGAATAGCAATCAGCCCCAGCATTTT. This encodes CAWSPPVVRNSNQPQHF.